These T cell receptor beta chains were read from a single sample in a study of CD8 T cells in Susac syndrome. TCRdb fed the immunoSEQ multiplex PCR reads into MiXCR, producing one record per CDR3 protein. The sample has some 110,000 distinct CDR3 sequences, approximately 94% seen once. Sequenced: CD8+ T cells from PBMCs. The source is a human donor with Susac syndrome. Both conserved end residues are part of each CDR3. A D gene is named only where the DNA matches it firmly.

D | V | CDR3
TRBD2 | TRBV4-1 | CASTLTSGVYNEQFF
NA | TRBV12-5 | CASGLALNTEAFF
NA | TRBV5-1 | CASSLNEGGKNIQYF
NA | TRBV18 | CASSLGRQETQYF
TRBD2 | TRBV13 | CASSPDPGTSGQETQYF
NA | TRBV7-2 | CASSHPELGELFF
TRBD1 | TRBV5-6 | CASRSGTGITGELFF
NA | TRBV10-3 | CAISESRVHSPLHF
TRBD1 | TRBV5-1 | CASSPWTGEGTEAFF
TRBD1 | TRBV9 | CASSVEGQGDTDTQYF
NA | TRBV12-5 | CASGLVGGKEEKLFF
NA | TRBV6-6 | CASSYGVNEQFF
NA | TRBV7-2 | CASTLSRTYEQYF
NA | TRBV5-6 | CASNLASEQYF
NA | TRBV29-1 | CSVEGRVGSGANVLTF
NA | TRBV9 | CASGPGGPGETQYF
TRBD1 | TRBV9 | CASSVGDRDFYGYTF
TRBD2 | TRBV9 | CASSRGGGVETQYF
TRBD1 | TRBV13 | CASSSDRVTEQFF
TRBD1 | TRBV3-1 | CASSQGQGNGYTF
NA | TRBV27 | CASSGRSDTQYF
NA | TRBV29-1 | CSVGRDLSSYNEQFF
TRBD2 | TRBV7-2 | CASSVGLAGPTETQYF
TRBD1 | TRBV20-1 | CSAREGQGPYEQYF
NA | TRBV4-3 | CASSQERVFAGELFF
NA | TRBV20-1 | CSARDSVGASYEQYF
NA | TRBV7-9 | CASSLQDKNTEAFF
NA | TRBV7-9 | CASSLTVGGTDTQYF
NA | TRBV7-9 | CASSNRDNLQETQYF
TRBD1 | TRBV10-3 | CAISEDRVGYTF
NA | TRBV20-1 | CSARPPRGAPWETQYF
NA | TRBV27 | CASSLSSASNQPQHF
NA | TRBV4-1 | CASSLGPGLPGDTQYF
TRBD1 | TRBV5-4 | CASSTGTAAYGYTF
TRBD2 | TRBV13 | CASSLGRGGLEDEQFF
NA | TRBV3-1 | CASMRTGYNEQFF
NA | TRBV9 | CASSVEVSSYEQYF
NA | TRBV27 | CASSRGYEAFF
NA | TRBV6-4 | CASSDYVGPGANVLTF
NA | TRBV13 | CASSQRGDQETQYF
NA | TRBV4-2 | CASSQESGVPDTQYF
NA | TRBV9 | CASSGAGTKETQYF
TRBD1 | TRBV5-1 | CASSLGRGQETQYF
NA | TRBV10-2 | CASSEGGPLHF
NA | TRBV6-5 | CASSYLGSGNTIYF
NA | TRBV20-1 | CSASLGPYYEQYF
TRBD2 | TRBV9 | CASSFRTSGGTYNEQFF
NA | TRBV15 | CATSPAGFRWNFGYTF